Here is one TCR beta chain with its context. Germline and junction disagree at one end, which may indicate a read error. This CDR3 is 13 amino acids long. Germline CDR1 reads MNHNY; CDR2 reads SVGAGI (reference sequence). This specimen belongs to a study of blood T cell repertoires in COVID-19. Clones were sequenced by immunoSEQ multiplex PCR, and TCRdb holds only the in-frame ones, with some missing. The data contain fewer than 250,000 clones, 70% to 80% of them seen just once; the ten biggest clones take up over 10%. Material: peripheral blood. The chain carries TRBV6-6 and TRBJ1-2; D not resolved. This receptor was obtained from a woman aged 45 to 65 with acute or convalescent COVID-19. The CDR3 DNA is TGTGCCAGCAGTTACCCCAAGGACTATTCGGTCCGCTTC. Translating it yields CASSYPKDYSVRF.